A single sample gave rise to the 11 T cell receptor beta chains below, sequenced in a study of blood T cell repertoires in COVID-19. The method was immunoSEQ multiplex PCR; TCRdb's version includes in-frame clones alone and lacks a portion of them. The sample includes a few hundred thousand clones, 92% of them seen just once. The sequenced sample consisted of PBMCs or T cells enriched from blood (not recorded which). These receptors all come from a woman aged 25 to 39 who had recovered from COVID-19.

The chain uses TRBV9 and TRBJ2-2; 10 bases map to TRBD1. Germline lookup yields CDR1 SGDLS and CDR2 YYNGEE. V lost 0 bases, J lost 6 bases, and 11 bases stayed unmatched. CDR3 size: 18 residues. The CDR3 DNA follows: TGTGCCAGCAGCGTAGGCTCTCCGGGACAGGGGAGGTCCGGGGAGCTGTTTTTT. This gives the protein CASSVGSPGQGRSGELFF.

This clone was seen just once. CDR3 in amino acids: CASSTQGGPHNQPQHF. For the CDR3, the DNA is TGTGCCAGTAGTACGCAAGGGGGCCCACACAATCAGCCCCAGCATTTT. The chain has TRBV19 and TRBJ1-5; TRBD1 agrees at 7 bases. Losses at the gene ends were 4 bases for V and 3 bases for J; bases not matched to a gene: 9. The CDR3 consists of 16 residues. Germline CDR1 is LNHDA and CDR2 is SQIVND (reference sequence).

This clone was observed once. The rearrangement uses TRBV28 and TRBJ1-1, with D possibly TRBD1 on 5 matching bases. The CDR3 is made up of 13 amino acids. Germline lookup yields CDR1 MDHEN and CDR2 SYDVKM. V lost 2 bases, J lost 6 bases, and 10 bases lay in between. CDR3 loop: CASSLQGDSEAFF. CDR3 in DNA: TGTGCCAGCAGTTTACAAGGGGATTCTGAAGCTTTCTTT.

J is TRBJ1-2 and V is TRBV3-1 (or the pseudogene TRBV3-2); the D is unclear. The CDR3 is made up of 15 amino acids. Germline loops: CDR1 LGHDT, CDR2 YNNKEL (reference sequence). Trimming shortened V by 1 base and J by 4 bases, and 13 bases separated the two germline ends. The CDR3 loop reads CASSQVGEQIYGYTF. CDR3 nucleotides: TGTGCCAGCAGCCAAGTCGGCGAACAGATCTATGGCTACACCTTC.

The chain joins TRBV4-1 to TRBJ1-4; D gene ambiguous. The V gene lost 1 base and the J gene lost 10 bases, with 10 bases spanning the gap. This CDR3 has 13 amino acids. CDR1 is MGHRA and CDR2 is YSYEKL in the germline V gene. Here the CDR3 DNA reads TGCGCCAGCAGCCAAGGTGATTTGGCAAAACTGTTTTTT. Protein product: CASSQGDLAKLFF.

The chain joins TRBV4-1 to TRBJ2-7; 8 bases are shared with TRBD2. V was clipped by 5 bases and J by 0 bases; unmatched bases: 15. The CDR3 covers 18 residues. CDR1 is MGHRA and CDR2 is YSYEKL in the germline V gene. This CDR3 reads CASSNMGLAGRSSYEQYF. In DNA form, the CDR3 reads TGCGCCAGCAGCAATATGGGGTTAGCGGGGAGGAGCTCCTACGAGCAGTACTTC.

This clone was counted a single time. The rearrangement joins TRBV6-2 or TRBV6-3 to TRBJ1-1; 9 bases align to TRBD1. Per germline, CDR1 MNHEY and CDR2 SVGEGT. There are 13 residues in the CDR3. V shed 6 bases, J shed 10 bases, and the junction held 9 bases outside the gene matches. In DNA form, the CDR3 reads TGTGCCAGCAGCCATCGACAGGGGGTCGGAGCTTTCTTT. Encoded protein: CASSHRQGVGAFF.

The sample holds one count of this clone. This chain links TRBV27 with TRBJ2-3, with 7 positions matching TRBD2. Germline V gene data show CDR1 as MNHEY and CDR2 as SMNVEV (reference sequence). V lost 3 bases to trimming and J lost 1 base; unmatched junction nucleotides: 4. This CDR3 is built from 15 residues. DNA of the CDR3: TGTGCCAGCAGTTTGAGCGGGATCGGCACAGATACGCAGTATTTT. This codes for CASSLSGIGTDTQYF.

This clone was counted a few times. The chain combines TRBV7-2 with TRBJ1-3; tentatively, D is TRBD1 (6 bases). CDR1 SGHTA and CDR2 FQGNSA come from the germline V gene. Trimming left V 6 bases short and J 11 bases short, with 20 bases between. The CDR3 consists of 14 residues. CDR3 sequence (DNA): TGTGCCAGCAGAATCCCGGGACACGTTCCCTCCATATATTTT. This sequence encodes CASRIPGHVPSIYF.

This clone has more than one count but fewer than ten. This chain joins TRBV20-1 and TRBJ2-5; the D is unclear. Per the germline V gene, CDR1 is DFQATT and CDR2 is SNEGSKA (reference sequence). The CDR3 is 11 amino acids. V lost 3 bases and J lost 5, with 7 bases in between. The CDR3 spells CSASPYETQYF. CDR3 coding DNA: TGCAGTGCTAGTCCCTACGAGACCCAGTACTTC.

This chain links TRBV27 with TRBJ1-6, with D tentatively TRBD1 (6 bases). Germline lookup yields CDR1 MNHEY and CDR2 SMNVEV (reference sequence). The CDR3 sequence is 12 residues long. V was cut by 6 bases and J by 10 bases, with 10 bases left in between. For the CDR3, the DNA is TGTGCCAGCAGACAGGGTGGCTCACCCCTCCACTTT. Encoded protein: CASRQGGSPLHF.